This T cell receptor (beta chain) was obtained from a study of blood T cells in healthy people across ages. Whole-study results and caveats: Per-million-T-cell TCR beta diversity fell roughly linearly with age.

Together with a sample-barcoded 5' primer, a J-beta primer mix was included in a second PCR lasting about 6 to 12 cycles. Every cDNA molecule bore a tag from a template-switch adaptor containing 12 random nucleotides. All samples gave at least 2.5 million CDR3-containing paired-end reads. TCRdb re-called the 5' RACE reads through MiXCR, storing one row per CDR3 protein. Of about 780,000 distinct CDR3 sequences listed, 35% to 50% are singletons. Losses at the gene ends were 5 bases for V and 5 bases for J; bases not matched to a gene: 6. The germline CDR1 and CDR2 sequences are SGHAT and FQDESV (reference sequence). The CDR3 contains 15 residues. Per sample, a minimum of 6 million PBMCs were isolated. This clonotype was found a few times. The target antigen is unknown.

The receptor was isolated from an elderly man in good health. The sample comprised blood. The chain employs TRBV11-1 and TRBJ2-5, with 12 bases identical to TRBD1. The CDR3 region is CASSRDRGLEETQYF. The DNA for the CDR3 is TGTGCCAGCAGCCGGGACAGGGGGCTGGAGGAGACCCAGTACTTC. Drawing the rest from reference TRBV11-1 and TRBJ2-5, the complete variable domain is EAEVAQSPRYKITEKSQAVAFWCDPISGHATLYWYRQILGQGPELLVQFQDESVVDDSQLPKDRFSAERLKGVDSTLKIQPAELGDSAMYLCASSRDRGLEETQYFGPGTRLLVL.